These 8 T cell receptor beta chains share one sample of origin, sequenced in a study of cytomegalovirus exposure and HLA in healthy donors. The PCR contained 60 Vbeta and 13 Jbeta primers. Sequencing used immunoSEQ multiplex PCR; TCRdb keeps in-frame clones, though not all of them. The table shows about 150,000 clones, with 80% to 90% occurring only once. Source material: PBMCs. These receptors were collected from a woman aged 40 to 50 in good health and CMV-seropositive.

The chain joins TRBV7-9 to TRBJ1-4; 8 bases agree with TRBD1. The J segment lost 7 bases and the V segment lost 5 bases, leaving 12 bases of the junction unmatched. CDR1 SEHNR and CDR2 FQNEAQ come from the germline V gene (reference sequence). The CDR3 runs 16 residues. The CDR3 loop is CASSPSLDRVGEKLFF. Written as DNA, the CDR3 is TGTGCCAGCAGCCCCTCCTTGGACAGGGTGGGTGAAAAACTGTTTTTT.

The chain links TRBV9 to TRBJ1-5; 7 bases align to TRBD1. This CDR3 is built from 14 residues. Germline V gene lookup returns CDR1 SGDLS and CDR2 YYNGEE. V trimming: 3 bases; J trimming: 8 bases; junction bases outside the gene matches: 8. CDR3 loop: CASSGRQGRKPQHF. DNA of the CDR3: TGTGCCAGCAGCGGAAGACAGGGTCGGAAGCCCCAGCATTTT.

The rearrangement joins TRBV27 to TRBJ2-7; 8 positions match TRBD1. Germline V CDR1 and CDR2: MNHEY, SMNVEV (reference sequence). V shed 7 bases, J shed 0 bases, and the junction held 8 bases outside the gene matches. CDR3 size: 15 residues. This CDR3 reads CASKTGQVNSYEQYF. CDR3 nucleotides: TGTGCCAGCAAAACGGGACAGGTCAACTCCTACGAGCAGTACTTC.

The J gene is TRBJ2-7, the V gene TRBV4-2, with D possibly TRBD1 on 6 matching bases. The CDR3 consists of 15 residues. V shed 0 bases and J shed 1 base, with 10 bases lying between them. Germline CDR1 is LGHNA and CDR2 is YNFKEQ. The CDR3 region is CASSQEGTSSYEQYF. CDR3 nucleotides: TGTGCCAGCAGCCAAGAGGGGACATCTTCCTACGAGCAGTACTTC.

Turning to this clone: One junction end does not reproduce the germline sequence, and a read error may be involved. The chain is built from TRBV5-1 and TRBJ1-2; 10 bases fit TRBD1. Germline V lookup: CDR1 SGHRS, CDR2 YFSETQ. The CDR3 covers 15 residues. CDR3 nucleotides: TGCGCCAGCAGCTTGGGGGACAGGGGTAACTATGGCGACACCTTC. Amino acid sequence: CASSLGDRGNYGDTF.

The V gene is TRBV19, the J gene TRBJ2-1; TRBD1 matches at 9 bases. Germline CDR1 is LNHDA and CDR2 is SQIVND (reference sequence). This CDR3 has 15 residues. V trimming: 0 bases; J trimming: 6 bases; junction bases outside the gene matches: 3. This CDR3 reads CASSIDGTGINEQFF. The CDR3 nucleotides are TGTGCCAGTAGTATAGACGGGACAGGGATCAATGAGCAGTTCTTC.

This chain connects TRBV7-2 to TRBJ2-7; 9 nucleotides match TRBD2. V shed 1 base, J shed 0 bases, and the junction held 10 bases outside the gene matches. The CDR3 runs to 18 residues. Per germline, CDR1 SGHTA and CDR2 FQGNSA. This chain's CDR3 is CASSLVGLAGFSSYEQYF. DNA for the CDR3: TGTGCCAGCAGCTTAGTTGGTCTAGCGGGGTTCAGCTCCTACGAGCAGTACTTC.

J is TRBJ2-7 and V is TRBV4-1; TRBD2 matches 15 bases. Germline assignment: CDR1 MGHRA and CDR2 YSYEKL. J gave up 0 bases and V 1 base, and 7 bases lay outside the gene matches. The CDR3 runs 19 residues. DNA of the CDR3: TGCGCCAGCAGCCAAGTTGGACTAGCGGGGGGGCCCAGCTCCTACGAGCAGTACTTC. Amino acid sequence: CASSQVGLAGGPSSYEQYF.